The 29 T cell receptor beta chains below come from one sample, sequenced in a study of blood T cell repertoires in COVID-19. Method: immunoSEQ multiplex PCR; TCRdb's copy keeps in-frame clones and lacks some. The sample consists of tens of thousands of clones, approximately 78% of them appearing once. The sequencing sample was made of peripheral blood. The receptors shown here come from a human donor in a cohort sampled during active COVID-19.

J is TRBJ2-3 and V is TRBV28, with TRBD2 identical over 11 bases. Unmatched junction bases numbered 7, after V lost 4 bases and J lost 4 bases. CDR3 length: 16 residues. Germline CDR1 reads MDHEN; CDR2 reads SYDVKM. Written as DNA, the CDR3 is TGTGCCAGCAGTTCCATAGCGGGGGGGCACGCAGATACGCAGTATTTT. It specifies CASSSIAGGHADTQYF.

Here the CDR3 reads CASSPRRGRDADYEQYF. The CDR3, as DNA: TGTGCCAGCTCACCCCGACGCGGCAGGGATGCAGACTACGAGCAGTACTTC. The rearrangement uses TRBV18 and TRBJ2-7; D is perhaps TRBD1 (5 bases). V was cut by 3 bases and J by 3 bases, with 21 bases left in between. The CDR3 length is 17 residues. Germline V CDR1 and CDR2: KGHSH, LQKENI.

The rearrangement joins TRBV7-9 to TRBJ2-3; the match to TRBD2 covers 8 bases. The CDR3 covers 15 residues. Trimming cost V 3 bases and J 6 bases; bases outside gene matches: 8. Germline V gene sequence: CDR1 SEHNR, CDR2 FQNEAQ (reference sequence). CDR3 coding DNA: TGTGCCAGCAGCTTTCTGCGGGGGGCAGGGGATACGCAGTATTTT. This codes for CASSFLRGAGDTQYF.

This rearrangement joins TRBV6-5 to TRBJ1-5; D uncertain. V lost 4 bases, J lost 0 bases, and 10 bases lay in between. Germline loops: CDR1 MNHEY, CDR2 SVGAGI. The CDR3 contains 15 residues. This CDR3 is CASSFQEYSNQPQHF. CDR3 sequence (DNA): TGTGCCAGCAGTTTCCAAGAGTATAGCAATCAGCCCCAGCATTTT.

This sequence joins TRBV29-1 and TRBJ2-4; D perhaps matches TRBD2 (5 bases). The germline gives CDR1 SQVTM, CDR2 ANQGSEA. V lost 6 bases to trimming and J lost 12 bases, with 15 bases between them. This CDR3 is built from 11 residues. The CDR3 DNA follows: TGCAGCGTCCGCGGGCCCGATGGTCAGTACTTC. Translated, it gives CSVRGPDGQYF.

The rearrangement uses TRBV19 and TRBJ2-2; TRBD1 aligns across 9 bases. The ends lost 3 bases at V and 4 bases at J; junction bases unmatched: 6. The V gene's germline CDR1 is LNHDA and CDR2 SQIVND (reference sequence). The CDR3 extends over 16 amino acids. The DNA of the CDR3 is TGTGCCAGTAGTATCTTGGGACAGGGCGGCACCGGGGAGCTGTTTTTT. Its translation is CASSILGQGGTGELFF. The variable domain in full, completed from reference TRBV19 and TRBJ2-2, reads DGGITQSPKYLFRKEGQNVTLSCEQNLNHDAMYWYRQDPGQGLRLIYYSQIVNDFQKGDIAEGYSVSREKKESFPLTVTSAQKNPTAFYLCASSILGQGGTGELFFGEGSRLTVL.

The chain uses TRBV7-8 and TRBJ1-1, with a possible D match to TRBD1 (5 bases). The CDR3 has 14 amino acids. Trimming left V 5 bases short and J 4 bases short, with 14 bases between. From germline, CDR1 is SGHVS and CDR2 FQNEAQ. The CDR3, as DNA: TGTGCCAGCAGCGCGGGCGGGGGAACCACTGAAGCTTTCTTT. Protein product: CASSAGGGTTEAFF.

This chain uses TRBV5-1 with TRBJ2-3; maybe TRBD1 (5 bases). The V gene's germline CDR1 is SGHRS and CDR2 YFSETQ. Trimming took off 5 bases at V and 0 bases at J, with 16 bases between the two ends. The CDR3 consists of 16 residues. Here the CDR3 DNA reads TGCGCCAGCAGATCAGGGCATTCGGTTAGCACAGATACGCAGTATTTT. It specifies CASRSGHSVSTDTQYF.

This chain joins TRBV7-8 and TRBJ2-7; 10 positions match TRBD1. The V segment lost 3 bases and the J segment 4 bases; nucleotides outside the gene matches: 12. The germline gives CDR1 SGHVS, CDR2 FQNEAQ. CDR3 size: 17 residues. The CDR3 bases are TGTGCCAGCAGCTTGCCCCCAGACAGGGGGCTATTATACGAGCAGTACTTC. Translation gives CASSLPPDRGLLYEQYF.

This chain links TRBV30 with TRBJ2-7, with 10 positions matching TRBD1. CDR1 GTSNPN and CDR2 SVGIG come from the germline V gene (reference sequence). V shed 5 bases and J 3 bases; nucleotides not matched to a gene: 10. This CDR3 spans 15 amino acids. The CDR3 region is CAWEEGTGESYEQYF. CDR3 sequence (DNA): TGTGCCTGGGAGGAGGGGACAGGGGAAAGCTACGAGCAGTACTTC.

V usage is TRBV2 and J usage is TRBJ2-1, with 10 bases identical to TRBD2. Trimming removed 6 bases from V and 1 base from J; junction bases left unmatched: 3. The CDR3 spans 15 residues. Germline assignment: CDR1 SNHLY and CDR2 FYNNEI. The DNA of the CDR3 is TGTGCCAGCAGGCGGACTAGCGGATCCTACAATGAGCAGTTCTTC. It yields the protein CASRRTSGSYNEQFF.

This clone was found a few times. This chain joins TRBV18 and TRBJ1-1; D ambiguous. Trimming left V 6 bases short and J 1 base short, with 12 bases between. The germline gives CDR1 KGHSH, CDR2 LQKENI. The CDR3 extends over 14 amino acids. CDR3 sequence reads: CASSLGAGNTEAFF. Written as DNA, the CDR3 is TGTGCCAGCTCGTTAGGAGCGGGGAACACTGAAGCTTTCTTT.

The chain uses TRBV27 and TRBJ2-1, with 15 bases lining up with TRBD2. The CDR3 is made up of 17 amino acids. Losses at the gene ends were 5 bases for V and 8 bases for J; bases not matched to a gene: 10. In germline, CDR1 is MNHEY, CDR2 SMNVEV (reference sequence). The CDR3 is CASSPTRTSGGVDEQFF. CDR3 nucleotide sequence: TGTGCCAGCAGTCCGACAAGGACTAGCGGGGGGGTCGATGAGCAGTTCTTC.

This clone occurred many times. The J gene is TRBJ1-6, the V gene TRBV18, with TRBD1 matching over 10 bases. Per germline, CDR1 KGHSH and CDR2 LQKENI. V lost 0 bases, J lost 7 bases, and 0 bases stayed unmatched. The CDR3 has 15 residues. The CDR3 loop reads CASSPPDRGNSPLHF. In DNA, the CDR3 is TGTGCCAGCTCACCACCGGACAGGGGGAATTCACCCCTCCACTTT.

This clone came up a few times. The rearrangement joins TRBV19 to TRBJ1-2, with 9 bases fitting TRBD1. The CDR3 runs 14 residues. Per germline, CDR1 LNHDA and CDR2 SQIVND (reference sequence). V trimming: 1 base; J trimming: 8 bases; junction bases outside the gene matches: 5. This CDR3 reads CASSIAGQGDGYTF. The CDR3 nucleotides are TGTGCCAGTAGTATAGCGGGACAGGGAGACGGCTACACCTTC.

The chain is built from TRBV4-1 and TRBJ1-1, with 8 bases identical to TRBD1. The V gene's germline CDR1 is MGHRA and CDR2 YSYEKL. This CDR3 is 18 amino acids long. With V trimmed by 6 bases and J by 4 bases, 19 bases remained unmatched. CDR3 loop: CASSRLDRVATPGTEAFF. The CDR3, as DNA: TGCGCCAGCAGTCGCTTGGACAGGGTCGCTACTCCGGGCACTGAAGCTTTCTTT.

The V gene is TRBV7-3, the J gene TRBJ2-7; 8 bases line up with TRBD2. Trimming cost V 4 bases and J 2 bases; bases outside gene matches: 7. There are 15 residues in the CDR3. CDR1 and CDR2 from the germline V gene are SGHTA and FQGTGA. CDR3 amino acids: CASSSQAGVPYEQYF. The CDR3 nucleotides are TGTGCCAGCAGCTCACAAGCGGGGGTCCCCTACGAGCAGTACTTC.

The chain joins TRBV5-6 to TRBJ1-2, with D perhaps matching TRBD1 (5 bases). CDR1 SGHDT and CDR2 YYEEEE come from the germline V gene. The CDR3 is made up of 14 amino acids. Trimming took 5 bases from V and 0 from J, leaving 11 bases between them. CDR3: CASSRTTSNYGYTF. The CDR3 DNA reads as TGTGCCAGCAGTAGGACAACCTCTAACTATGGCTACACCTTC. Based on the CDR3 plus reference TRBV5-6 and TRBJ1-2, the full variable domain is DAGVTQSPTHLIKTRGQQVTLRCSPKSGHDTVSWYQQALGQGPQFIFQYYEEEERQRGNFPDRFSGHQFPNYSSELNVNALLLGDSALYLCASSRTTSNYGYTFGSGTRLTVV.

V gene TRBV9 combines with J gene TRBJ1-5, with a possible D match to TRBD1 (6 bases). The CDR3 is made up of 14 amino acids. V lost 0 bases to trimming and J lost 9 bases, with 13 bases between them. CDR1 and CDR2 from the germline V gene are SGDLS and YYNGEE. CDR3 residues: CASSVEGGFWPQHF. The CDR3 DNA follows: TGTGCCAGCAGCGTAGAGGGGGGGTTTTGGCCCCAGCATTTT.

The chain recombines TRBV5-1 with TRBJ1-2; D not resolved. The CDR3 spans 14 residues. Germline CDR1 reads SGHRS; CDR2 reads YFSETQ. V lost 4 bases to trimming and J lost 4 bases, with 14 bases between them. CDR3 sequence (DNA): TGCGCCAGCAGCCGGAGCTTGGAGGGCTATGGCTACACCTTC. This gives the protein CASSRSLEGYGYTF.

The chain is built from TRBV5-4 and TRBJ2-7; the D gene is possibly TRBD1 (5 bases). V was trimmed by 4 bases and J by 5 bases, leaving 10 bases between them. This CDR3 contains 12 residues. The germline V gene encodes CDR1 SGHNT and CDR2 YYREEE (reference sequence). The CDR3 DNA reads TGTGCCAGCAGCCCCTCAGGGAACGAGCAGTACTTC. Its protein product is CASSPSGNEQYF.

This chain joins TRBV7-2 and TRBJ1-2; 7 nucleotides match TRBD1. The V gene's germline CDR1 is SGHTA and CDR2 FQGNSA. The CDR3 consists of 14 residues. The junction had 4 bases not matched to a gene; V was cut back by 1 base and J by 5 bases. The CDR3 DNA reads as TGTGCCAGCAGCTTAGAGGGACAGACGTATGGCTACACCTTC. Amino acids: CASSLEGQTYGYTF.

The rearrangement joins TRBV6-5 to TRBJ2-6; D is perhaps TRBD1 (6 bases). The CDR3 is 16 residues long. Looked up from germline, CDR1 is MNHEY and CDR2 is SVGAGI. Trimming took 0 bases from V and 2 from J, leaving 8 bases between them. The CDR3 coding sequence is TGTGCCAGCAGTTACTCCCCAGGGGCTGGGGCCAACGTCCTGACTTTC. This sequence encodes CASSYSPGAGANVLTF.

This chain's CDR3 is CASSLGGESYEQYF. CDR3 nucleotides: TGTGCCAGCAGCCTCGGAGGGGAAAGCTACGAGCAGTACTTC. V is TRBV7-9 and J is TRBJ2-7; maybe TRBD2 (6 bases). V lost 5 bases and J 3 bases, leaving 14 bases between the germline ends. From germline, CDR1 is SEHNR and CDR2 FQNEAQ (reference sequence). The CDR3 is made up of 14 amino acids.

The chain has TRBV12-3 or TRBV12-4 and TRBJ1-5; D is perhaps TRBD1 (5 bases). The CDR3 covers 13 residues. V gave up 6 bases and J gave up 4 bases, with 10 bases separating them. The CDR3 spells CASSQGLNQPQHF. As DNA, the CDR3 is TGTGCCAGCAGCCAGGGACTAAATCAGCCCCAGCATTTT.

This chain links TRBV6-5 with TRBJ1-4, with 8 bases identical to TRBD1. Germline trimming cut 7 bases from V and 4 bases from J; bases unmatched to any gene: 8. The V gene's germline CDR1 is MNHEY and CDR2 SVGAGI. This CDR3 contains 15 residues. CDR3 protein: CASTLYRGINEKLFF. The CDR3 DNA reads TGTGCCAGCACCCTTTACAGGGGGATTAATGAAAAACTGTTTTTT.

This clone has only one observation. V and J are TRBV7-2 and TRBJ1-2, with a weak D call TRBD1 (6 bases). Per the germline V gene, CDR1 is SGHTA and CDR2 is FQGNSA. V was pared by 6 bases and J by 1 base, with 12 bases between. The CDR3 is 14 residues long. The CDR3 nucleotides read TGTGCCAGCAGGAAAAGGGGGGGTAACTATGGCTACACCTTC. This encodes CASRKRGGNYGYTF.

The chain couples TRBV27 to TRBJ1-5; 7 nucleotides line up with TRBD1. The V gene's germline CDR1 is MNHEY and CDR2 SMNVEV (reference sequence). J gave up 9 bases and V 4 bases, and 21 bases lay outside the gene matches. The length of the CDR3 is 18 residues. CDR3 region: CASSSLRGTGTLERPQHF. As DNA, the CDR3 is TGTGCCAGCAGTTCTCTCAGGGGGACGGGTACTTTGGAGAGGCCCCAGCATTTT.

V is TRBV5-1 and J is TRBJ2-3; 9 positions agree with TRBD1. In germline, CDR1 is SGHRS, CDR2 YFSETQ. With V trimmed by 5 bases and J by 0 bases, 4 bases remained unmatched. The CDR3 contains 15 residues. The CDR3 sequence: CASRRGQGSTDTQYF. DNA of the CDR3: TGCGCCAGCAGGAGGGGACAGGGAAGCACAGATACGCAGTATTTT.